The 3 T cell receptor beta chains below come from one sample, sequenced in a study of blood T cells in healthy people across ages. Together with a sample-barcoded 5' primer, a J-beta primer mix was included in a second PCR lasting roughly 6 to 12 cycles. TCRdb re-called the 5' RACE reads with MiXCR, one entry per CDR3 protein. The repertoire includes 1.4 million or so distinct CDR3 sequences, 42% of them detected once, and just over 4% sits in the top ten. Sequenced material: blood. These receptors came from a woman aged 18-29 years in good health.

This clonotype was observed a few times. The chain employs TRBV6-1 and TRBJ2-3; D ambiguous. V lost 3 bases and J 1 base, leaving 8 bases between the germline ends. From germline, CDR1 is MNHNS and CDR2 SASEGT. CDR3 length: 14 amino acids. The DNA for the CDR3 is TGTGCCAGCAGTGAGGTAGCCCGCACAGATACGCAGTATTTT. Its translation is CASSEVARTDTQYF.

The CDR3 loop reads CSVEDQTGGGNEQFF. The CDR3 coding sequence is TGCAGCGTTGAAGATCAGACAGGGGGGGGGAATGAGCAGTTCTTC. This sequence joins TRBV29-1 and TRBJ2-1; 9 bases align to TRBD1. CDR3 length: 15 residues. CDR1 and CDR2 (germline): SQVTM, ANQGSEA. The V and J ends lost 0 bases and 7 bases, in that order; junction bases with no gene match: 7.

V gene TRBV12-3 or TRBV12-4 combines with J gene TRBJ1-1, with unresolved D. V was cut by 7 bases and J by 5 bases, with 11 bases left in between. There are 12 residues in the CDR3. In DNA form, the CDR3 reads TGTGCCAGCAAGACCTATACTACTGAAGCTTTCTTT. Translated: CASKTYTTEAFF.